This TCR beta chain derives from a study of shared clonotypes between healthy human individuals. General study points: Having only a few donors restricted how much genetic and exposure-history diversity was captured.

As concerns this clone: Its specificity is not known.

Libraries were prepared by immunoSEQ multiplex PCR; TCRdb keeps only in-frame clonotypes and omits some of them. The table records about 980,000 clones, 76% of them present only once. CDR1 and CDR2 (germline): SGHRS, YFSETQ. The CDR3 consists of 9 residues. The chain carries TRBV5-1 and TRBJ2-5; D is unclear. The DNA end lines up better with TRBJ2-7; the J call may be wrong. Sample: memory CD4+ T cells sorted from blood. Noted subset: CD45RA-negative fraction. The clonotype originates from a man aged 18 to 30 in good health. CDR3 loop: CATNYEQYF. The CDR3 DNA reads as TGCGCCACCAACTACGAGCAGTACTTC.